This T cell receptor beta chain came from a study of cytomegalovirus exposure and HLA in healthy donors. About the research overall: It was reported in a later analysis that the same platform had been used for the roughly 130 validation repertoires as for the approximately 670 first-cohort repertoires.

Clones were read by immunoSEQ multiplex PCR, and TCRdb kept only the in-frame ones, dropping some. The table includes 65,000 to 90,000 clones, roughly 95% detected once. Study observations and caveats: The classifier was said to identify cytomegalovirus status with high specificity and sensitivity. A few CMV-associated chains proved CMV antigen-specific in vitro. The study recorded 164 TCR beta chains that were cytomegalovirus-associated.

Trimming at V came to 6 bases and at J to 1 base, leaving 5 bases not matched to a gene. CDR1 is MNHEY and CDR2 is SMNVEV in the germline V gene (reference sequence). The CDR3 is 14 residues long. Worth noting for this clone: Its antigen is still unknown.

The sequence derives from a man between 18 and 35 years old in good health and CMV-seronegative. Sequenced input: PBMCs. The chain couples TRBV27 to TRBJ1-1, with TRBD1 matching 7 bases. CDR3 loop: CASRYRGKNTEAFF. The DNA of the CDR3 is TGTGCCAGCAGGTACAGGGGAAAGAACACTGAAGCTTTCTTT.